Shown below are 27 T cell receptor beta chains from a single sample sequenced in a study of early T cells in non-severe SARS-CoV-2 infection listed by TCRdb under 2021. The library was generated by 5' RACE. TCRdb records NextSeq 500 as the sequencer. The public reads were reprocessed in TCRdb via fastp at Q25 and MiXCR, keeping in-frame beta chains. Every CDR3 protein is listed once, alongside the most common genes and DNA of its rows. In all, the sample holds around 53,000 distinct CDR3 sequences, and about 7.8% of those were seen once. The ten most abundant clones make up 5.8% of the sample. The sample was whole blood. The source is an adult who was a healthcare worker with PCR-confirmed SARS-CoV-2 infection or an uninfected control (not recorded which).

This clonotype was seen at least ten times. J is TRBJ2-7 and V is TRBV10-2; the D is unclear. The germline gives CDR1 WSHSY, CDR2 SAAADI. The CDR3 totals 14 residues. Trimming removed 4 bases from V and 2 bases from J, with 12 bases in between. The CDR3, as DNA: TGCGCCAGCAGTGTAGAGGCAGGCCCCTACGAGCAGTACTTC. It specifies CASSVEAGPYEQYF.

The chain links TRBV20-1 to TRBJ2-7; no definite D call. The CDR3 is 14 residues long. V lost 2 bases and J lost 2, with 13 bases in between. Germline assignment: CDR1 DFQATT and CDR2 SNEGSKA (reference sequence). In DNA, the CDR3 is TGCAGTGCTAGAAACCCAGACTCAGCCTACGAGCAGTACTTC. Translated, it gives CSARNPDSAYEQYF.

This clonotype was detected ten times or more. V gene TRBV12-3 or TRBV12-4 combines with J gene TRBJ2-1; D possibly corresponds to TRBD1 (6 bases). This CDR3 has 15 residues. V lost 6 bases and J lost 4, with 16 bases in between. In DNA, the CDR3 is TGTGCCAGCAGCAAAGACAGGTCGGAATACAATGAGCAGTTCTTC. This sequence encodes CASSKDRSEYNEQFF.

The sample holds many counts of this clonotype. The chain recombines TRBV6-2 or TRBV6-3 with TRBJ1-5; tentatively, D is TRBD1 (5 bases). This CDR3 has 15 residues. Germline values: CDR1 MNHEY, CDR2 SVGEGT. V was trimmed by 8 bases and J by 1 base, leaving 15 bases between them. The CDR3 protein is CASRLGTGSNQPQHF. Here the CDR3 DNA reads TGTGCCAGCCGCCTAGGGACTGGGAGCAATCAGCCCCAGCATTTT.

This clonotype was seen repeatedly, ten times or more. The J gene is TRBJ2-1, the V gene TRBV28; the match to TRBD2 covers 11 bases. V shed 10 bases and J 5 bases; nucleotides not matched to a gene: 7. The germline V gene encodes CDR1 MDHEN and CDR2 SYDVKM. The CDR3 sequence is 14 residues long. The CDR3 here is CAIVKLAGDNEQFF. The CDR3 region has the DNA TGTGCCATCGTAAAACTAGCGGGGGACAATGAGCAGTTCTTC.

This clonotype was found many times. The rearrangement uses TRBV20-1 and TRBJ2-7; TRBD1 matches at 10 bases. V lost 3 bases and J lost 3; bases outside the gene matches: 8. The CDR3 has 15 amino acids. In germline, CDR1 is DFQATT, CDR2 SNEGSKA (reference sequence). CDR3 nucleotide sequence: TGCAGTGCTAGGGGACAGGGGATTACTTACTACGAGCAGTACTTC. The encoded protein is CSARGQGITYYEQYF.

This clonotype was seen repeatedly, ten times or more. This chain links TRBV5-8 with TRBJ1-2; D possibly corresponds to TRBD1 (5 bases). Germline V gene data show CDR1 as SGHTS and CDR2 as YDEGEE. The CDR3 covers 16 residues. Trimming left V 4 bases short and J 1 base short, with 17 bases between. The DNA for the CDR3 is TGTGCCAGCAGCCCGACGGCACAGGAGCGTAACTATGGCTACACCTTC. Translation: CASSPTAQERNYGYTF. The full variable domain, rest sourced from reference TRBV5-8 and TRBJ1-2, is EAGVTQSPTHLIKTRGQQATLRCSPISGHTSVYWYQQALGLGLQFLLWYDEGEERNRGNFPPRFSGRQFPNYSSELNVNALELEDSALYLCASSPTAQERNYGYTFGSGTRLTVV.

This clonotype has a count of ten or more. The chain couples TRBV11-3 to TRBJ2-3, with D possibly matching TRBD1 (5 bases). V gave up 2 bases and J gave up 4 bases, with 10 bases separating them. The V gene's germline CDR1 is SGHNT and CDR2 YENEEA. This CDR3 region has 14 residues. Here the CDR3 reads CASSLSSGPDTQYF. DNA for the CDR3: TGTGCCAGCAGCTTATCCTCAGGGCCAGATACGCAGTATTTT. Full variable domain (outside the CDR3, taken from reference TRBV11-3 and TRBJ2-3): EAGVVQSPRYKIIEKKQPVAFWCNPISGHNTLYWYLQNLGQGPELLIRYENEEAVDDSQLPKDRFSAERLKGVDSTLKIQPAELGDSAVYLCASSLSSGPDTQYFGPGTRLTVL.

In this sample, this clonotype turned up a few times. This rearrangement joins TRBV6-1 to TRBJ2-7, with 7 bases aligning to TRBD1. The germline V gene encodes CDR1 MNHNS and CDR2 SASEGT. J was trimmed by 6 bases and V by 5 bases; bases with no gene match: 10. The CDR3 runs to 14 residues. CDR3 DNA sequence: TGTGCCAGCAGTCAGACAGGGTCATTCGCCGAGCAGTACTTC. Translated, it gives CASSQTGSFAEQYF.

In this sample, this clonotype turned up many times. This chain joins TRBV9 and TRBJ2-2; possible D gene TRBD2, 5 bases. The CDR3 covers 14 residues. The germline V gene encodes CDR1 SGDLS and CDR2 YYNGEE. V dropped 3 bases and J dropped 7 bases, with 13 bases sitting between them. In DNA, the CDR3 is TGTGCCAGCAGCGATGGCGGGCTGGTCGGGGAGCTGTTTTTT. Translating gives CASSDGGLVGELFF.

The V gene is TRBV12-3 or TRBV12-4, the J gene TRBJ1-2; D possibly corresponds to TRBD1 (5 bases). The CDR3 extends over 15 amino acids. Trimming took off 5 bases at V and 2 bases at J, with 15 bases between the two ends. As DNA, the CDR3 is TGTGCCAGCAGTCCCGGGACGGAGATGAACTATGGCTACACCTTC. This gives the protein CASSPGTEMNYGYTF.

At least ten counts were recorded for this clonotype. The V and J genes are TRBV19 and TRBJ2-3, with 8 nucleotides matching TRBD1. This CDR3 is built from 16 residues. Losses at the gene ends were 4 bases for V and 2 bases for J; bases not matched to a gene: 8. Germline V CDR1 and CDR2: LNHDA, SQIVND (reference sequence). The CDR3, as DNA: TGTGCCAGTAGTAGAGACAGGGGTCCCTACACAGATACGCAGTATTTT. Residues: CASSRDRGPYTDTQYF.

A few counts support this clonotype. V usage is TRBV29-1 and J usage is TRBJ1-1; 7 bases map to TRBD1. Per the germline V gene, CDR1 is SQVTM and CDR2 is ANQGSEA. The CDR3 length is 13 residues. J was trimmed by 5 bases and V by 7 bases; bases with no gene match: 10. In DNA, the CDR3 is TGCAGCGCGTGGGACAGAGGGAGTACTGAAGCTTTCTTT. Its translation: CSAWDRGSTEAFF.

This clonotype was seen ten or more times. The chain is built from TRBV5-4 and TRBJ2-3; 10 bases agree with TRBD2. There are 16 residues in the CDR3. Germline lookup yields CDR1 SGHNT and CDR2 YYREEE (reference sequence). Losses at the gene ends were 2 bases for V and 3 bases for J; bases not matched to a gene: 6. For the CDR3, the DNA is TGTGCCAGCAGCTTACTAGCGGGGAGAGAGACAGATACGCAGTATTTT. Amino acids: CASSLLAGRETDTQYF.

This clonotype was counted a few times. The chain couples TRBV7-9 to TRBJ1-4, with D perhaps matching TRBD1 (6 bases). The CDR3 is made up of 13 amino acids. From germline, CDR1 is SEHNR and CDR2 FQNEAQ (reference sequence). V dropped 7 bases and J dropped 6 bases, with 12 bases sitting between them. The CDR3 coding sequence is TGTGCCAGCAAAACAGGGCTCGATGAAAAACTGTTTTTT. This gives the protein CASKTGLDEKLFF.

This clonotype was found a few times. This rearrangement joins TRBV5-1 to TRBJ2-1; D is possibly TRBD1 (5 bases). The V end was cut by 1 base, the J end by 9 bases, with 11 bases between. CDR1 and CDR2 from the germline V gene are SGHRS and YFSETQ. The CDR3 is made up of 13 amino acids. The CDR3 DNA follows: TGCGCCAGCAGCTTGTACCAGGGCCTTGAGCAGTTCTTC. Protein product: CASSLYQGLEQFF.

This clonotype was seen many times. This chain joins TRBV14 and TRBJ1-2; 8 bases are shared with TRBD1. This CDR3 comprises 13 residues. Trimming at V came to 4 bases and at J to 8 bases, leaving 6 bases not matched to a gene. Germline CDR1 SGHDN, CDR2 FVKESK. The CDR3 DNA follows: TGTGCCAGCAGCCCGGACAGGGCCTTCGGCTACACCTTC. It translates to CASSPDRAFGYTF.

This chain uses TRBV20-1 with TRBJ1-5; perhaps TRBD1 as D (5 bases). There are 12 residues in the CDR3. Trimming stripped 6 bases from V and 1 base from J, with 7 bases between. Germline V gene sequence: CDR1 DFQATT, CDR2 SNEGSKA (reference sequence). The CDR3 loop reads CSAKGSNQPQHF. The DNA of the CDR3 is TGCAGTGCGAAGGGGAGCAATCAGCCCCAGCATTTT.

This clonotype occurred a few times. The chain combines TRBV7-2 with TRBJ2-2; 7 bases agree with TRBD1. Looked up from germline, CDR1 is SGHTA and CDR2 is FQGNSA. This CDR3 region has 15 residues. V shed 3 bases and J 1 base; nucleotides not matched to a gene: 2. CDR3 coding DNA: TGTGCCAGCAGCTTCAGGACAGGGAACACCGGGGAGCTGTTTTTT. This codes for CASSFRTGNTGELFF.

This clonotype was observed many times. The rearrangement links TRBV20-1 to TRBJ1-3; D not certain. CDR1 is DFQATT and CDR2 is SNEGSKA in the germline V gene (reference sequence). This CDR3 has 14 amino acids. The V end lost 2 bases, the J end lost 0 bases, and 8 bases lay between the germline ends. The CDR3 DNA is TGCAGTGCTAGATTCCAGACCTCTGGAAACACCATATATTTT. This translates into CSARFQTSGNTIYF.

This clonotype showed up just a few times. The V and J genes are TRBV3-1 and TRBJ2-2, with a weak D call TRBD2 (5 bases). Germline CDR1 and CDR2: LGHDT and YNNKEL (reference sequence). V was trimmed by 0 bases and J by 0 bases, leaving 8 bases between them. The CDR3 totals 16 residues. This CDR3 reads CASSQDPGSNTGELFF. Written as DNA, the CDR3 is TGTGCCAGCAGCCAAGATCCGGGATCGAACACCGGGGAGCTGTTTTTT.

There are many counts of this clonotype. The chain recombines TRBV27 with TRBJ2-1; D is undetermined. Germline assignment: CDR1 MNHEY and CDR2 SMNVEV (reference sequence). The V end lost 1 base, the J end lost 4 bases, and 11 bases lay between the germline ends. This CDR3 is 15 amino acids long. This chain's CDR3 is CASSLLGSRYNEQFF. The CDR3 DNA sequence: TGTGCCAGCAGTTTATTAGGGTCAAGGTACAATGAGCAGTTCTTC.

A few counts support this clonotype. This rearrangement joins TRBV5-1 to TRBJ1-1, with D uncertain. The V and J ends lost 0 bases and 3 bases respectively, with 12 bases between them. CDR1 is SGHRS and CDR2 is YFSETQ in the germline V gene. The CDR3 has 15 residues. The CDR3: CASSLAGIEDTEAFF. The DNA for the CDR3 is TGCGCCAGCAGCTTGGCGGGGATAGAGGACACTGAAGCTTTCTTT. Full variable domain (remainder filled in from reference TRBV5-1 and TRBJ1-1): KAGVTQTPRYLIKTRGQQVTLSCSPISGHRSVSWYQQTPGQGLQFLFEYFSETQRNKGNFPGRFSGRQFSNSRSEMNVSTLELGDSALYLCASSLAGIEDTEAFFGQGTRLTVV.

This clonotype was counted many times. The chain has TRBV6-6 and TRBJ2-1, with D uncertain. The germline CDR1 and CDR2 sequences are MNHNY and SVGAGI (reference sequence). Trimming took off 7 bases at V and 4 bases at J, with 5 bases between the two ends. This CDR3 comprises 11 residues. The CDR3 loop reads CASTRYNEQFF. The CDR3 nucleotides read TGTGCCAGCACCAGGTACAATGAGCAGTTCTTC.

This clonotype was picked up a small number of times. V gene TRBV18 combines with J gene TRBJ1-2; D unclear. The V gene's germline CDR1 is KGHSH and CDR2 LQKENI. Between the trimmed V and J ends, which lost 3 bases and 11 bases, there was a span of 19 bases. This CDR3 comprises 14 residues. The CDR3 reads CASSPNRAHDSYTF. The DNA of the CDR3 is TGTGCCAGCTCACCGAACAGAGCCCATGATTCGTACACCTTC.

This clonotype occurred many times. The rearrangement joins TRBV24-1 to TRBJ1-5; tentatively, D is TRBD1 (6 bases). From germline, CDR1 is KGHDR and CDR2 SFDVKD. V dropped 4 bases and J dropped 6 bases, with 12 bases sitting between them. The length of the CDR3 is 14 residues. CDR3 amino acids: CATSDRGGGQPQHF. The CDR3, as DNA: TGTGCCACCAGTGACAGGGGAGGTGGTCAGCCCCAGCATTTT.

The CDR3 DNA reads as TGTGCCAGCAGCGGAGAAGCCTACACTGAAGCTTTCTTT. Its protein is CASSGEAYTEAFF. V usage is TRBV14 and J usage is TRBJ1-1, with unresolved D. This CDR3 region has 13 residues. The germline V gene encodes CDR1 SGHDN and CDR2 FVKESK. Trimming cost V 5 bases and J 3 bases, with 10 bases left between them.